The next 6 T cell receptor beta chains were all read from a single sample in a study of follicular helper T cells after annual influenza vaccination. The assay was immunoSEQ multiplex PCR, and TCRdb's table has in-frame clones only and misses some. The table lists about 14,000 clones, 78% of them singletons. The time point is: 2015-2016 season, pre-vaccination. Sequences were derived from CXCR5- memory CD4+ T cells sorted from blood, sampled on the day of influenza vaccination. Receptor source: an adult who received the influenza vaccine.

The genes are TRBV7-2 and TRBJ1-6; D call uncertain. Germline V gene data show CDR1 as SGHTA and CDR2 as FQGNSA. The V end lost 5 bases, the J end lost 2 bases, and 16 bases lay between the germline ends. The CDR3 spans 17 residues. CDR3 amino acids: CASSPRAGWTYNSPLHF. The CDR3 DNA is TGTGCCAGCAGCCCACGTGCCGGGTGGACCTATAATTCACCCCTCCACTTT.

This clone was counted between two and nine times. The chain is built from TRBV2 and TRBJ1-3, with a possible D match to TRBD1 (5 bases). Germline-derived CDR1 and CDR2 are SNHLY and FYNNEI. This CDR3 is 13 amino acids long. The V end was cut by 9 bases, the J end by 7 bases, with 16 bases between. CDR3 amino acids: CASSREEGNTIYF. The CDR3 DNA is TGTGCCAGTTCTCGGGAGGAGGGGAACACCATATATTTT.

This clone was counted a single time. The J gene is TRBJ1-2, the V gene TRBV29-1, with D unresolved. This CDR3 has 13 residues. V lost 5 bases and J 4 bases, leaving 14 bases between the germline ends. CDR1 and CDR2 from the germline V gene are SQVTM and ANQGSEA. CDR3 in DNA: TGCAGCGTTAGCCCCCGGCTGGGCTATGGCTACACCTTC. Translating it yields CSVSPRLGYGYTF.

The gene calls are TRBV10-3 and TRBJ2-5; maybe TRBD2 (6 bases). Germline CDR1 ENHRY, CDR2 SYGVKD. The CDR3 sequence is 11 residues long. V lost 8 bases and J lost 4, with 8 bases in between. The CDR3 coding sequence is TGTGCCATCGGGGGGAGAGAGACCCAGTACTTC. Protein: CAIGGRETQYF.

CDR3 in DNA: TGTGCCAGCAGCGCCGGCAGTGGACAGGGGAACGAGCAGTACTTC. Protein product: CASSAGSGQGNEQYF. This rearrangement joins TRBV28 to TRBJ2-5; TRBD1 matches 9 bases. The DNA end is a closer match to TRBJ2-7, so the J assignment may be wrong. This CDR3 contains 15 residues. Germline V gene data show CDR1 as MDHEN and CDR2 as SYDVKM.

J is TRBJ2-1 and V is TRBV19; D is undetermined. The CDR3 has 14 residues. Germline CDR1 reads LNHDA; CDR2 reads SQIVND (reference sequence). V lost 10 bases and J lost 0, with 13 bases in between. The CDR3 coding sequence is TGTGCCACCGCCCGTGGAAGCTCCTACAATGAGCAGTTCTTC. This translates into CATARGSSYNEQFF.